The 4 T cell receptor beta chains below all came from one sample that was sequenced in a study of cytomegalovirus exposure and HLA in healthy donors. PCR was performed using 60 Vbeta and 13 Jbeta primers. Only in-frame clones appear in the TCRdb table, and some are missing; sequencing was by immunoSEQ multiplex PCR. The table lists around 140,000 clones, about 79% of them singletons. The sample was PBMCs. These receptors were collected from a female donor in good health and CMV-seropositive.

This rearrangement joins TRBV6-5 to TRBJ2-5; D is uncertain. The CDR3 is 12 residues long. V was shortened by 5 bases and J by 5 bases, with 9 bases between the two germline ends. The germline V gene has CDR1 MNHEY and CDR2 SVGAGI. The CDR3 DNA reads TGTGCCAGCAGTGCTAGTGGTGAGACCCAGTACTTC. It is translated as CASSASGETQYF.

V gene TRBV5-4 combines with J gene TRBJ1-2, with D possibly matching TRBD1 (5 bases). CDR1 and CDR2 (germline): SGHNT, YYREEE (reference sequence). The CDR3 is 14 residues long. V was pared by 5 bases and J by 0 bases, with 11 bases between. The CDR3, as DNA: TGTGCCAGCAGTCGCAGGGAAGCTAACTATGGCTACACCTTC. Translation gives CASSRREANYGYTF.

As DNA, the CDR3 is TGTGCCAGCAATCCTCAGGGACAGGGGTACAATGAGCAGTTCTTC. This translates into CASNPQGQGYNEQFF. The genes are TRBV27 and TRBJ2-1; TRBD1 aligns across 10 bases. CDR1 and CDR2 from the germline V gene are MNHEY and SMNVEV (reference sequence). The CDR3 is 15 amino acids. V lost 7 bases, J lost 4 bases, and 7 bases stayed unmatched.

This clone was seen more than once but under ten times. Here the CDR3 reads CASSFRQGSDGGELFF. The DNA for the CDR3 is TGTGCCAGCAGCTTTCGACAGGGCTCAGACGGCGGGGAGCTGTTTTTT. J is TRBJ2-2 and V is TRBV7-2; 7 bases fit TRBD1. Trimming took 3 bases from V and 7 from J; bases not matched to a gene: 11. The CDR3 contains 16 residues. The germline V gene encodes CDR1 SGHTA and CDR2 FQGNSA.